This T cell receptor (beta chain) derives from a study of regulatory T cells in long-lasting Graves disease. Losses at the gene ends were 2 bases for V and 4 bases for J; bases not matched to a gene: 8. Germline values: CDR1 MNHEY, CDR2 SMNVEV (reference sequence). CDR3 length equals 16 residues. Arm-PCR of CDR3 regions with iRepertoire HTBI primers generated TCR beta libraries. TCRdb processed the multiplex PCR reads anew with MiXCR; each CDR3 protein has one entry. The sample consists of around 300,000 distinct CDR3 sequences, 22% of them appearing once. The sample holds a few counts of this clonotype. Time point indicated: persistent/refractory GD, antithyroid drugs over 5 years with positive TRAb. There was RNA extracted from PBMCs, and the TCR library was made from it. Diagnosing Graves' disease relied on the American Thyroid Association guidelines. The patients were enrolled through endocrinology in Xi'an, China.

The sample was peripheral blood mononuclear cells (PBMCs), taken when the disease was refractory, from a patient treated with antithyroid drugs. The chain recombines TRBV27 with TRBJ2-7; TRBD1 matches 10 bases. This TCR derives from a female donor with Graves disease. The CDR3 loop is CASSLDGWDRGYEQYF. CDR3 nucleotide sequence: TGTGCCAGCAGTTTAGACGGCTGGGACAGGGGATACGAGCAGTACTTC.